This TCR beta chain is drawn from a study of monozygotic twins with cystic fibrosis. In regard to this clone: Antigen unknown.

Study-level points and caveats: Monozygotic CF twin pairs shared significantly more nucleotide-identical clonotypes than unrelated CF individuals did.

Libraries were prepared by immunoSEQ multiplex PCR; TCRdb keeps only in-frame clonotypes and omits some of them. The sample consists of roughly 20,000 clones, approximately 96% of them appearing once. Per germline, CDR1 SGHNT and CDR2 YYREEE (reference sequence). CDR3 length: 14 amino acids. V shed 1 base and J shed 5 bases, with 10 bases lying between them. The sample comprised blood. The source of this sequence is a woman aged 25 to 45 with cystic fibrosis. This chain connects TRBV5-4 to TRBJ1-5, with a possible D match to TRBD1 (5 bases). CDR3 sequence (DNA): TGTGCCAGCAGCTTGTTAGGGGACGATCAGCCCCAGCATTTT. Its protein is CASSLLGDDQPQHF.